What follows is one TCR beta chain and its context. Its target is not known. Sequencing was performed with immunoSEQ multiplex PCR; in TCRdb, only in-frame clones are kept and a portion is missing. The data hold fewer than 15,000 clones, with 86% observed a single time. With 3 bases removed from V and 4 bases from J, the gap between germline ends came to 10 bases. Germline CDR1 and CDR2: SGHVS and FQNEAQ. The CDR3 is 13 amino acids. The sample comes from a study of T cell clonotyping in hematopoietic cell transplantation. Study-wide results and limits: Higher Inverse Simpson Index values in graft donor and pretransplant recipient predicted broader posttransplant TCR diversity. After transplant, recipient diversity fell while pathologically expanded clonotypes grew through day 180. CD4 and CD8 repertoire contributions could not be separated without sorting.

V gene TRBV7-8 combines with J gene TRBJ2-7; a possible D gene is TRBD2 (6 bases). Sample: PBMCs, taken 100 days after allogeneic stem cell transplant. The clonotype comes from a male patient aged 45-60 years who had an allogeneic stem cell transplant from an unrelated donor, so T cells may come from the graft donor. Some clones in this sample may be carry-over from other donors' samples. CDR3 region: CASSLAGGYEQYF. In nucleotides, the CDR3 is TGTGCCAGCAGCTTGGCTGGGGGGTACGAGCAGTACTTC.